This TCR beta chain comes out of a study of cytomegalovirus exposure and HLA in healthy donors. The study, taken as a whole, reports: Generally TCR sequences proved uncommon, though certain public TCRs appeared in numerous donors.

Only in-frame clones appear in the TCRdb table, and some are missing; sequencing was by immunoSEQ multiplex PCR. This sample has fewer than 200,000 clones, with 85% found just once. Concerning this clone: The antigen is not known.

The donors were members of the roughly 120-subject validation cohort (separate from the 666-subject first cohort). CDR1 and CDR2 (germline): SNHLY, FYNNEI. The CDR3 extends over 13 amino acids. Trimming took off 7 bases at V and 3 bases at J, with 12 bases between the two ends. The rearrangement joins TRBV2 to TRBJ1-1; D is ambiguous. The sequenced sample was PBMCs. The sequence was obtained from a young man in good health and CMV-seropositive. DNA for the CDR3: TGTGCCAGCATCAAGACACCTGACACTGAAGCTTTCTTT. Its protein is CASIKTPDTEAFF.